This T cell receptor beta chain derives from a study of blood T cell repertoires in COVID-19. J was trimmed by 8 bases and V by 4 bases; bases with no gene match: 4. CDR3 length equals 13 residues. CDR1 and CDR2 (germline): SGHRS, YFSETQ. TCRdb's copy holds only in-frame clones and misses some; the assay was immunoSEQ multiplex PCR. The data show fewer than 200,000 clones, with 80% to 90% seen just once and 2% to 3% held by the top ten. Input material: peripheral blood. The clonotype was recovered from a man in his forties with active or convalescent COVID-19. V is TRBV5-1 and J is TRBJ1-5; TRBD1 aligns across 9 bases. CDR3 in amino acids: CASSKGQGEPQHF. The DNA for the CDR3 is TGCGCCAGCAGCAAGGGACAGGGCGAGCCCCAGCATTTT.